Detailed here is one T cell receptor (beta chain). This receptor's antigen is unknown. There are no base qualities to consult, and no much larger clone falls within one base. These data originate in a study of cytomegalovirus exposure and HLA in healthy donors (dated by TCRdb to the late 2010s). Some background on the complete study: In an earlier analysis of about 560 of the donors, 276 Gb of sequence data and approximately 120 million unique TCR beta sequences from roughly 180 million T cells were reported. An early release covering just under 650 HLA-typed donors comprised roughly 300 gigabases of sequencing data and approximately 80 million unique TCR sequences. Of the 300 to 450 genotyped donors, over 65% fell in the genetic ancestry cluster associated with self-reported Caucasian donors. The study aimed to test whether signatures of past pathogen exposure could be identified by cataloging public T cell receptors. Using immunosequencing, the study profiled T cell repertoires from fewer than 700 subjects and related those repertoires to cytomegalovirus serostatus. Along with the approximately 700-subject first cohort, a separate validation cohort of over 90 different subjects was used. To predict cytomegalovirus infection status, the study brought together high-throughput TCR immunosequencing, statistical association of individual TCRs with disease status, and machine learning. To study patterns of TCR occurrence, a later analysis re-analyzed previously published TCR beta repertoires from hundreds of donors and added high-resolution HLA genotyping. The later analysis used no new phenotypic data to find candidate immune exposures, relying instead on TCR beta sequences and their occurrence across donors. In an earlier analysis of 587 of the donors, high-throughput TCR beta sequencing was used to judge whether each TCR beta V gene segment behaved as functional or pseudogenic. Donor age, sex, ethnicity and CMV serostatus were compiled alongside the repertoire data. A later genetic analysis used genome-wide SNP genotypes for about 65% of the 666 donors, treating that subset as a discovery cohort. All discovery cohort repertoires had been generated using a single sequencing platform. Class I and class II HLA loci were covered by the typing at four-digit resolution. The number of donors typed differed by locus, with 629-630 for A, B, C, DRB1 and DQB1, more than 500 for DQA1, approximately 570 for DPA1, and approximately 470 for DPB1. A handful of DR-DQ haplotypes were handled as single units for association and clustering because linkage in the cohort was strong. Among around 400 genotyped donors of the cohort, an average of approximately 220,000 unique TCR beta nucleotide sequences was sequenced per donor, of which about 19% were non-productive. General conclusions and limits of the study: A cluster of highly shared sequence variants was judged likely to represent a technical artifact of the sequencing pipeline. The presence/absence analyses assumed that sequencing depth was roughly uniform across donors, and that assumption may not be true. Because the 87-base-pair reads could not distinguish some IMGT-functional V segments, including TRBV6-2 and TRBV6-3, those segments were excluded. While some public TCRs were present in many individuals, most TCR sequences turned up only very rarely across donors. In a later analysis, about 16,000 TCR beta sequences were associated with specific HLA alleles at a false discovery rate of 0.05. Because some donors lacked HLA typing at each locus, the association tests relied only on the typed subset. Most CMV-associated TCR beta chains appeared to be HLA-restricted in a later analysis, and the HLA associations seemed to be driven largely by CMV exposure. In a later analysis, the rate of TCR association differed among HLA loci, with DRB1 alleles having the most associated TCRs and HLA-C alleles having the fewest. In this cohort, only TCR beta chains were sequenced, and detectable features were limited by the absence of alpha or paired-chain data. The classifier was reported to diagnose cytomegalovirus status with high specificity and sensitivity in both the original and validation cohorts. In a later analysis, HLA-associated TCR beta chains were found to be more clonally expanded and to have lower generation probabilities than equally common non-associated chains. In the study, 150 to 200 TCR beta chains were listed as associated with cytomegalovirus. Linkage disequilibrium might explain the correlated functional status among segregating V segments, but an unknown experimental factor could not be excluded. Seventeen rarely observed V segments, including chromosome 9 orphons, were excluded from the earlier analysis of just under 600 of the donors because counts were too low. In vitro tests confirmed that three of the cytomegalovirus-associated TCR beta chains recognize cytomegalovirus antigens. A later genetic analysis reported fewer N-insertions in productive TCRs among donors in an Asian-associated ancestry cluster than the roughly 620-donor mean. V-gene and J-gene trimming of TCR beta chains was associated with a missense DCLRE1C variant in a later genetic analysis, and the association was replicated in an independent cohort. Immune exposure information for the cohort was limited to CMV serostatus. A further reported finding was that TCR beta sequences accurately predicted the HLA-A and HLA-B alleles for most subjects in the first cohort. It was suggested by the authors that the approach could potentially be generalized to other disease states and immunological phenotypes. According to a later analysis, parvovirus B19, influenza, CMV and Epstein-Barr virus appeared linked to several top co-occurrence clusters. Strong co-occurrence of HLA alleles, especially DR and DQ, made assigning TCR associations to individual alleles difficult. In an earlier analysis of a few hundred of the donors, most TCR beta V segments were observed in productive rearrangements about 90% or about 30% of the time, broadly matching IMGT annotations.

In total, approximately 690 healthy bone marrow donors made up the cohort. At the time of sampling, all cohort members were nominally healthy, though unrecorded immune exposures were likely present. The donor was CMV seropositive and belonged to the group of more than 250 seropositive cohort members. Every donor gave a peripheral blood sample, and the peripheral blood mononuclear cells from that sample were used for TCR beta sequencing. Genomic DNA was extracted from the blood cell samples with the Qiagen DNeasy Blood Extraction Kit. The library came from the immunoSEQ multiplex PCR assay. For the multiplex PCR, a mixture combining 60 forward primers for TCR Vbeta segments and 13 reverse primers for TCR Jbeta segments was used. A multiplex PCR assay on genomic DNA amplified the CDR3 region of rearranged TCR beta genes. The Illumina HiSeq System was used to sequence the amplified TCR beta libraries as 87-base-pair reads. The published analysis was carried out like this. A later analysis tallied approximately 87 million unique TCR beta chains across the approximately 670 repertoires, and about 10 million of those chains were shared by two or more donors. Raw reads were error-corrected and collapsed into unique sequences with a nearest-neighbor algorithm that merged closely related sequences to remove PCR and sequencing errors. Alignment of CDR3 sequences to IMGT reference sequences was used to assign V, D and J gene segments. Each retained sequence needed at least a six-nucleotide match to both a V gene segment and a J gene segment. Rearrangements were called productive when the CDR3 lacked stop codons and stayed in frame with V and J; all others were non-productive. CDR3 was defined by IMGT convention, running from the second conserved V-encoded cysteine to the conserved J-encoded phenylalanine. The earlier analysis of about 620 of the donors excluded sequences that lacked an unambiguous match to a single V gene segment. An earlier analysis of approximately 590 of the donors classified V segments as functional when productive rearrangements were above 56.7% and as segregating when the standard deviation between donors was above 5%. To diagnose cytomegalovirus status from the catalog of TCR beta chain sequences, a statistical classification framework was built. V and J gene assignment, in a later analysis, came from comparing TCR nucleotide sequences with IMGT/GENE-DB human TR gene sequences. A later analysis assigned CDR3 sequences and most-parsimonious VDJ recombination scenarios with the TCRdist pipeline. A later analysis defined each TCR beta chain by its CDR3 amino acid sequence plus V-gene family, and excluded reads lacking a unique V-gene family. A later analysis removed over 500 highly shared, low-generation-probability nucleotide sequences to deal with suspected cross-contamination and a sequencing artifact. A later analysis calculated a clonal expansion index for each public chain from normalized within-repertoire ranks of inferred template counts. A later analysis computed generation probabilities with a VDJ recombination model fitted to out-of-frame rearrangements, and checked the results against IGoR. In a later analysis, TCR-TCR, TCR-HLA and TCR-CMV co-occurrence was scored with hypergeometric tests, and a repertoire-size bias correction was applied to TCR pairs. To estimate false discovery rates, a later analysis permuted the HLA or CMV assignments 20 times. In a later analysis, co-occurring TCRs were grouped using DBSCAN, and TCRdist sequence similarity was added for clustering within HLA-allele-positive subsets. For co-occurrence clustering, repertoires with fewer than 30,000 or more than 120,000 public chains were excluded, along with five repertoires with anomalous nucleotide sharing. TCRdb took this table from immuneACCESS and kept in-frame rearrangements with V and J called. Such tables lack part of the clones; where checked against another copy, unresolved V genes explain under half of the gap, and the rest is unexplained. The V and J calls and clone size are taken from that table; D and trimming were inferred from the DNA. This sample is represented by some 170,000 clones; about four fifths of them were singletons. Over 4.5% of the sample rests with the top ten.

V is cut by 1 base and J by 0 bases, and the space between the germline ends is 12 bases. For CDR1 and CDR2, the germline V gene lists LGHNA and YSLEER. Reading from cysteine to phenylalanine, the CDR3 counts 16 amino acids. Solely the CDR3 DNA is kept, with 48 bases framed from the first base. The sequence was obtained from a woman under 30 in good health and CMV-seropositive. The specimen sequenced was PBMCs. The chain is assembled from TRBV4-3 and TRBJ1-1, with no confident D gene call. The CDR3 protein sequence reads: CASSQVLSRVNTEAFF. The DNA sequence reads TGCGCCAGCAGCCAAGTCCTATCGCGGGTGAACACTGAAGCTTTCTTT.